The clone carrying this T cell receptor (beta chain) has a handful of counts. Isolated RNA was reverse transcribed into cDNA used as the sequencing template. TCRdb's table, derived via immunoSEQ multiplex PCR, lists solely in-frame clones and lacks some. The data contain about 150,000 clones, about three fifths of them seen just once; the ten biggest clones take up more than 4.5%. The CDR3 is made up of 11 amino acids. Germline CDR1 and CDR2: DFQATT and SNEGSKA (reference sequence). The data were obtained in a study of CD8+ T cells in alopecia areata. The V and J genes are TRBV20-1 and TRBJ2-1, with D maybe TRBD2 (6 bases). The sequence derives from a human donor in good health. The sample taken for sequencing was CD4+ T cells sorted from blood. The CDR3: CRVAVRDEQFF. The CDR3 bases are TGCAGGGTAGCGGTGAGGGATGAGCAGTTCTTC.